This T cell receptor beta chain is drawn from a study of control samples from healthy donors and cancer patients. Here immunoSEQ multiplex PCR was the method, and the copy in TCRdb shows in-frame clones only, minus some. The repertoire has 90,000 to 110,000 clones, approximately 83% of them found once; the top ten carry about 12%. The trim removed 5 bases at V and 4 bases at J, leaving 8 bases unmatched. Per germline, CDR1 MNHEY and CDR2 SVGEGT. This CDR3 region has 16 residues. The sequenced sample was blood. V is TRBV6-2 or TRBV6-3 and J is TRBJ2-5, with TRBD2 identical over 12 bases. This TCR derives from a woman aged 50 to 60 in good health. The CDR3 DNA sequence: TGTGCCAGCAGTACCCCCTTACTAGCGGGAGGAGAGACCCAGTACTTC. Translated, it gives CASSTPLLAGGETQYF.